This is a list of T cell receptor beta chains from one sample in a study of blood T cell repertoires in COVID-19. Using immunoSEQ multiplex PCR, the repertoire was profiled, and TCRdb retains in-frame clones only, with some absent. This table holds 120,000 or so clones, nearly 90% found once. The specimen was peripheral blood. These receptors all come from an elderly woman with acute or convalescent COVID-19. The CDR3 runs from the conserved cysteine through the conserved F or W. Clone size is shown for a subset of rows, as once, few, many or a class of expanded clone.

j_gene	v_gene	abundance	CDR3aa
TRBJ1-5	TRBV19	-	CASRPLGQVNQPQHF
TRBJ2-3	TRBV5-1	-	CASSPPRTGGTDTQYF
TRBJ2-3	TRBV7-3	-	CASSPLGRSTDTQYF
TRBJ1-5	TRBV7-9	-	CASSLERRNQPQHF
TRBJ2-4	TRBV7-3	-	CASREPGLGNIQYF
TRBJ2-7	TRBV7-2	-	CASSLAGRDIDEQYF
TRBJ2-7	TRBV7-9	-	CASSLDSAGGGEQYF
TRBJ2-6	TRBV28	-	CASRGSGANVLTF
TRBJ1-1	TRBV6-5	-	CASRDRAWGTEAFF
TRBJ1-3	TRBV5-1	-	CASSLEGTLAGNTIYF
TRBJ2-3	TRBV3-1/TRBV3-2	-	CASSQEASGEGMRDTQYF
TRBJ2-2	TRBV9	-	CASSARRPDTFRTGELFF
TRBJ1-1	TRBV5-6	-	CASSWTGVYTEAFF
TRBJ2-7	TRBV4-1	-	CASSLRTGDYEQYF
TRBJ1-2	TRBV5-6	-	CASSLRSTWTGPNYGYTF
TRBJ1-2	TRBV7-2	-	CASSSGGPRRNYGYTF
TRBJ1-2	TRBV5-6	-	CASLSDRGMGGYTF
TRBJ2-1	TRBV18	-	CASSPPSLSSDEQFF
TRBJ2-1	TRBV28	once	CASSIPAGGRNEQFF
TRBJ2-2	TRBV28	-	CVSDSPNTGELFF
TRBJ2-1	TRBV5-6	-	CASRDRSGSTSYNEQFF
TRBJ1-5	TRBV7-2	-	CASSAYRGSGQPQHF
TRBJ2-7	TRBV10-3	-	CAISETRGEQYF
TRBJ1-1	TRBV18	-	CASSPVNSLNTEAFF
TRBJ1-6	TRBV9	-	CASSAAGDNSPLHF
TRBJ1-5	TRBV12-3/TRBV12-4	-	CASRGTGNQPQHF
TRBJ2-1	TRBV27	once	CASSWTSGRRLGSYNEQFF
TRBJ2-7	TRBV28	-	CASRTSGSTATYEQYF
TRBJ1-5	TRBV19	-	CASTMDRGGRRYSNQPQHF
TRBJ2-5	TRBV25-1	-	CASSDRRAQETQYF
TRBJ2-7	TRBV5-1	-	CASSSPGQGGYEQYF
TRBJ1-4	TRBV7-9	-	CASSLTGVGEKLFF
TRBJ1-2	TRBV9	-	CASSVEAPNTGRINYGYTF
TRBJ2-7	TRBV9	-	CASSPRTGADYEQYF
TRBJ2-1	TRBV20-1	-	CSASIGGSNEQFF